This entry features one TCR beta chain sequence. Profiled with immunoSEQ multiplex PCR; TCRdb holds only in-frame clones, not every one. The sample has fewer than 35,000 clones; about 86% are singletons. This CDR3 comprises 17 residues. The germline V gene encodes CDR1 SGHTA and CDR2 FQGNSA. The V and J ends lost 1 base and 5 bases, in that order; junction bases with no gene match: 8. The sample belongs to a study of neoadjuvant anti-PD-1 for oral cavity cancer. Overall study: Patients mostly received three to four biweekly nivolumab doses at 3 mg/kg before surgery.

Patients had newly diagnosed, untreated stage II-IVA oral cavity squamous cell carcinoma. Blood cells were analyzed directly, without culture or expansion. V usage is TRBV7-2 and J usage is TRBJ1-4, with TRBD1 matching 9 bases. This receptor was taken from a person between 40 and 80 years old with oral cavity squamous cell carcinoma. The material sequenced was PBMCs, taken before nivolumab (anti-PD-1) treatment. The CDR3: CASSLVAFGTGNEKLFF. CDR3 sequence (DNA): TGTGCCAGCAGCTTAGTGGCGTTTGGGACAGGGAATGAAAAACTGTTTTTT.